Sequencing of this T cell receptor (beta chain) was carried out in a study of T cell repertoires in cytomegalovirus infection. The wider study: CMV infection plus the matching HLA type was flagged by public TCR beta signatures.

TCRdb re-derived calls from the reads in MiXCR, one entry per CDR3 protein. The table shows approximately 140,000 distinct CDR3 sequences, with almost 9% occurring only once. The CDR3 covers 16 residues. V lost 5 bases and J lost 0, with 11 bases in between. Looked up from germline, CDR1 is SEHNR and CDR2 is FQNEAQ (reference sequence). General study findings and limits: The response measured ex vivo was dominated by TCR beta clonotypes (HLA-C-restricted and CMV-specific).

In the case of this clonotype: Its antigen is still unknown.

This sequence originates from a human donor in good health (CMV status not recorded). Some clones in this sample may be carry-over from other donors' samples. V is TRBV7-9 and J is TRBJ2-6; D is unresolved. The sequencing sample was made of PBMCs. CDR3 sequence reads: CASSRPGVSGANVLTF. CDR3 DNA sequence: TGTGCCAGCAGCCGACCCGGTGTCTCTGGGGCCAACGTCCTGACTTTC.